This is a list of T cell receptor beta chains from one sample in a study of T cells in Graves' hyperthyroidism and ophthalmopathy. Via MiXCR, TCRdb re-called the multiplex PCR reads, giving one row per CDR3 protein. The sample carries a few hundred thousand distinct CDR3 sequences, 13% to 15% recorded once. Sequences were obtained from blood. These TCRs come from a woman aged 18-29 years with Graves' hyperthyroidism. CDR3s include the opening cysteine and the closing phenylalanine or tryptophan. Each record gives: D gene, J gene, clone size, V gene, CDR3 DNA, CDR3 protein. The D gene is left open where the match is weak. Part of the rows lack a size; the others show once, few, many or a class for expanded clones.

d_call: TRBD2
j_call: TRBJ2-2
clone_size: -
v_call: TRBV20-1
cdr3_nt: TGCAGTGCTATGGGAACTAGCGGGAGGATTATCGGGGAGCTGTTTTTT
cdr3_aa: CSAMGTSGRIIGELFF

d_call: -
j_call: TRBJ2-3
clone_size: few
v_call: TRBV5-4
cdr3_nt: TGTGCCAGCAGCTCGGACTTCTTAGCGGCAGATACGCAGTATTTT
cdr3_aa: CASSSDFLAADTQYF

d_call: -
j_call: TRBJ2-7
clone_size: many
v_call: TRBV28
cdr3_nt: TGTGCCAGCATAGGCCAGGGGATATTCTCCTACGAGCAGTACTTC
cdr3_aa: CASIGQGIFSYEQYF

d_call: -
j_call: TRBJ2-5
clone_size: many
v_call: TRBV24-1
cdr3_nt: TGTGCCACCAGTGATTACGTCCCGGGGGCTGGAGAGACCCAGTACTTC
cdr3_aa: CATSDYVPGAGETQYF

d_call: -
j_call: TRBJ2-5
clone_size: many
v_call: TRBV12-3/TRBV12-4
cdr3_nt: TGTGCCAGCAGCAGGGACAACCAAGAGACCCAGTACTTC
cdr3_aa: CASSRDNQETQYF

d_call: -
j_call: TRBJ2-7
clone_size: many
v_call: TRBV12-5
cdr3_nt: TGTGCTAGTGGTTTGGCCCAGGGGAACGAGCAGTACTTC
cdr3_aa: CASGLAQGNEQYF

d_call: TRBD1
j_call: TRBJ2-1
clone_size: many
v_call: TRBV11-3
cdr3_nt: TGTGCCAGCAGCTTTTCCGCGGGGACGGGACAGGGCAATGAGCAGTTCTTC
cdr3_aa: CASSFSAGTGQGNEQFF

d_call: TRBD2
j_call: TRBJ2-2
clone_size: few
v_call: TRBV6-1
cdr3_nt: TGTGCCAGCAGTTTTCGGACTAGCGGGCCCACCGGGGAGCTGTTTTTT
cdr3_aa: CASSFRTSGPTGELFF

d_call: -
j_call: TRBJ2-7
clone_size: few
v_call: TRBV6-1
cdr3_nt: TGTGCCAGCACCCGGGTTGCAGGTTCCTACGAGCAGTACTTC
cdr3_aa: CASTRVAGSYEQYF

d_call: -
j_call: TRBJ2-3
clone_size: few
v_call: TRBV5-1
cdr3_nt: TGCGCCAGCAGCTTGGAGGGGACTTTAGGCACAGATACGCAGTATTTT
cdr3_aa: CASSLEGTLGTDTQYF

d_call: -
j_call: TRBJ1-1
clone_size: many
v_call: TRBV7-6
cdr3_nt: TGTGCCAGCAATAGACAAATGGACACTGAAGCTTTCTTT
cdr3_aa: CASNRQMDTEAFF

d_call: TRBD2
j_call: TRBJ2-7
clone_size: once
v_call: TRBV5-1
cdr3_nt: TGCGCCAGCAGTCGGGGACTAGCGTACTCCTACGAGCAGTACTTC
cdr3_aa: CASSRGLAYSYEQYF

d_call: -
j_call: TRBJ1-2
clone_size: many
v_call: TRBV11-2
cdr3_nt: TGTGCCAGCAGCTTGACCACGGAGGGCTACACCTTC
cdr3_aa: CASSLTTEGYTF

d_call: -
j_call: TRBJ1-3
clone_size: once
v_call: TRBV6-2/TRBV6-3
cdr3_nt: TGTGCCAGCAGGACAAACTCTGGACACACCATATATTTT
cdr3_aa: CASRTNSGHTIYF

d_call: TRBD1
j_call: TRBJ2-7
clone_size: many
v_call: TRBV12-3/TRBV12-4
cdr3_nt: TGTGCCAGCACCTCGGACAGGGATGCCTACGAGCAGTACTTC
cdr3_aa: CASTSDRDAYEQYF

d_call: -
j_call: TRBJ2-3
clone_size: many
v_call: TRBV28
cdr3_nt: TGTGCCACATCCCTGGTTTTGGGGGCACGGACAGATACGCAGTATTTT
cdr3_aa: CATSLVLGARTDTQYF

d_call: TRBD1
j_call: TRBJ1-6
clone_size: many
v_call: TRBV27
cdr3_nt: TGTGCCAGCAGTGGGGGGACAGGGGACAGGTCACCCCTCCACTTT
cdr3_aa: CASSGGTGDRSPLHF

d_call: TRBD1
j_call: TRBJ2-7
clone_size: few
v_call: TRBV20-1
cdr3_nt: TGCAGTGCCAAAACAGGGGGCGGTTCCTACGAGCAGTACTTC
cdr3_aa: CSAKTGGGSYEQYF

d_call: TRBD2
j_call: TRBJ2-3
clone_size: -
v_call: TRBV19
cdr3_nt: TGTGCCAGTAGTTCGGATAGCGGGAGCCTCCGCACAGATACGCAGTATTTT
cdr3_aa: CASSSDSGSLRTDTQYF

d_call: -
j_call: TRBJ1-2
clone_size: -
v_call: TRBV28
cdr3_nt: TGTGCCAGCAGTTTGATTCGGACATCTCTCCTTTATGGCTACACCTTC
cdr3_aa: CASSLIRTSLLYGYTF

d_call: TRBD2
j_call: TRBJ2-1
clone_size: many
v_call: TRBV12-5
cdr3_nt: TGTGCTAGTCCAAAGCGAAGACTAGCCGAAAATGAGCAGTTCTTC
cdr3_aa: CASPKRRLAENEQFF

d_call: -
j_call: TRBJ1-1
clone_size: few
v_call: TRBV19
cdr3_nt: TGTGCCAGTAGTACGTCGACACGGGTCACTGAAGCTTTCTTT
cdr3_aa: CASSTSTRVTEAFF

d_call: -
j_call: TRBJ1-5
clone_size: many
v_call: TRBV2
cdr3_nt: TGTGCCAGCAGGCCGGGAGTTGGGCCGAATCAGCCCCAGCATTTT
cdr3_aa: CASRPGVGPNQPQHF

d_call: -
j_call: TRBJ1-1
clone_size: few
v_call: TRBV5-1
cdr3_nt: TGCGCCAGCAGCCCCCTCCGAGGGGCCTTTGGGGCTTTCTTT
cdr3_aa: CASSPLRGAFGAFF

d_call: -
j_call: TRBJ1-4
clone_size: -
v_call: TRBV7-9
cdr3_nt: TGTGCCATCAGCGGCAATCAGGAGAATGAAAAACTGTTTTTT
cdr3_aa: CAISGNQENEKLFF

d_call: -
j_call: TRBJ1-2
clone_size: -
v_call: TRBV6-4
cdr3_nt: TGTGCCAGCAGAGCAGGGAGCAACTATGGCTACACCTTC
cdr3_aa: CASRAGSNYGYTF

d_call: -
j_call: TRBJ2-2
clone_size: -
v_call: TRBV7-7
cdr3_nt: TGTGCTAGCAGCTTAGACGGGGTCGGGGAGCTGTTTTTT
cdr3_aa: CASSLDGVGELFF

d_call: -
j_call: TRBJ1-5
clone_size: many
v_call: TRBV7-9
cdr3_nt: TGTGCCAGCAGCTCAGGGGTTGGCAATCAGCCCCAGCATTTT
cdr3_aa: CASSSGVGNQPQHF

d_call: -
j_call: TRBJ2-5
clone_size: -
v_call: TRBV6-1
cdr3_nt: TGTGCCAGCAGTCCGGAACTCGGTACCCAGTACTTC
cdr3_aa: CASSPELGTQYF

d_call: -
j_call: TRBJ2-1
clone_size: many
v_call: TRBV2
cdr3_nt: TGTGCCAGCAGGGTCGGAGCTTACAATGAGCAGTTCTTC
cdr3_aa: CASRVGAYNEQFF

d_call: -
j_call: TRBJ1-2
clone_size: few
v_call: TRBV4-1
cdr3_nt: TGCGCCAGCAGCCAAGTCCAGACAGAAAACTATGGCTACACCTTC
cdr3_aa: CASSQVQTENYGYTF

d_call: TRBD2
j_call: TRBJ2-1
clone_size: many
v_call: TRBV11-3
cdr3_nt: TGTGCCAGCAGCTTCGGGACTAGCGGGAGTATTGAGCAGTTCTTC
cdr3_aa: CASSFGTSGSIEQFF